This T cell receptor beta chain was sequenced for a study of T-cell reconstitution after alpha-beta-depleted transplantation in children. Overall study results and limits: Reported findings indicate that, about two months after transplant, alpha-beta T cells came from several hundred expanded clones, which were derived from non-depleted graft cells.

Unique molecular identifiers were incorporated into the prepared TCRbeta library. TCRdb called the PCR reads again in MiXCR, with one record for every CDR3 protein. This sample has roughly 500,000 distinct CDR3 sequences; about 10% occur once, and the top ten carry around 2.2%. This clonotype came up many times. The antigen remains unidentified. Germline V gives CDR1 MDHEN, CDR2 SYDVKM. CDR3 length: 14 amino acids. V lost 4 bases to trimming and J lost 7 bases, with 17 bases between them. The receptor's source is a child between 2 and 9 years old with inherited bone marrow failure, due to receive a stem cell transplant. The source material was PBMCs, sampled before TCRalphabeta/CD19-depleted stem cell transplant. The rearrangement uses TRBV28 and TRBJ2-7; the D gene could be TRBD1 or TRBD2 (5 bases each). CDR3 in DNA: TGTGCCAGCAGTTCCGAGGGCTTCGAGGGGGAGCAGTACTTC. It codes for CASSSEGFEGEQYF.